This T cell receptor beta chain was recorded in a study of cytomegalovirus exposure and HLA in healthy donors. Points from the study as a whole: It was reportedly the case that the classifier diagnosed cytomegalovirus status with high specificity and sensitivity. In vitro experiments confirmed that a few CMV-associated chains were specific for CMV antigens.

Measured with immunoSEQ multiplex PCR; TCRdb has only the in-frame clones, and not every one. The table shows 100,000 to 150,000 clones, with over 90% occurring only once. Points on this clone: Its target is not known.

V lost 5 bases to trimming and J lost 6 bases, with 14 bases between them. In germline, CDR1 is LNHDA, CDR2 SQIVND (reference sequence). CDR3 length equals 14 residues. The chain combines TRBV19 with TRBJ1-5; perhaps TRBD1 as D (6 bases). The clonotype comes from a woman aged 18-35 years in good health and CMV-seronegative. Sequenced sample: PBMCs. CDR3 in DNA: TGTGCCAGTAGTGTCCAGGGGAAGGGTCAGCCCCAGCATTTT. Its protein product is CASSVQGKGQPQHF.